These 3 T cell receptor beta chains came from one sample sequenced in a study of OX40 agonist ivuxolimab in advanced cancers. Here immunoSEQ multiplex PCR was the method, and the copy in TCRdb shows in-frame clones only, minus some. The sample records about 91,000 clones, 80% to 90% being singletons. Source: CD4+ or CD8+ T cells sorted from blood, taken in a trial of the OX40 agonist ivuxolimab. These receptors were taken from an adult with an advanced solid tumor such as melanoma, head and neck, liver or kidney cancer.

The rearrangement uses TRBV7-2 and TRBJ1-1; D is possibly TRBD1 (5 bases). Germline CDR1 reads SGHTA; CDR2 reads FQGNSA. This CDR3 is built from 15 residues. Trimming removed 5 bases from V and 3 bases from J, with 16 bases in between. CDR3 in amino acids: CASSRSAGRDTEAFF. As DNA, the CDR3 is TGTGCCAGCAGCCGTTCGGCAGGGCGGGACACTGAAGCTTTCTTT.

This clone has only one observation. V gene TRBV28 combines with J gene TRBJ2-4, with D hard to call. There are 14 residues in the CDR3. Trimming shortened V by 6 bases and J by 0 bases, and 9 bases separated the two germline ends. Germline V gene data show CDR1 as MDHEN and CDR2 as SYDVKM. CDR3 coding DNA: TGTGCCAGCAGCTCGACTGCAGCCAAAAACATTCAGTACTTC. It translates to CASSSTAAKNIQYF.

This clone was recorded once. The rearrangement uses TRBV28 and TRBJ1-6, with TRBD1 as a possible D gene (5 bases). The CDR3 is 16 residues long. The germline V gene encodes CDR1 MDHEN and CDR2 SYDVKM. Deletions cut 4 bases from V and 2 bases from J, with 12 bases between. CDR3: CASSSGTDAYNSPLHF. The CDR3 DNA is TGTGCCAGCAGTTCCGGGACGGACGCCTATAATTCACCCCTCCACTTT.